The clone carrying this T cell receptor (beta chain) was observed a handful of times. The record originates from a study of blood T cell repertoires in COVID-19. Looking at the study overall: Specimens from acute and convalescent COVID-19 originated in the United States, Italy and Spain. T cells, B-cell-depleted T cells, or PBMCs provided the cDNA or gDNA that served as material.

Per the original methods: Estimation of nucleated cell counts relied on the amplification of reference gene primers. Using immunoSEQ multiplex PCR, the repertoire was profiled, and TCRdb retains in-frame clones only, with some absent. From that table come the V and J calls and clone size; the DNA was used to work out D and trimming. The table lists about 64,000 clones, approximately 85% of them singletons. CDR3 length: 15 amino acids. V was clipped by 4 bases and J by 6 bases; unmatched bases: 8. Germline V CDR1 and CDR2: LNHNV, YYDKDF (reference sequence). The sample was peripheral blood. The chain carries TRBV15 and TRBJ2-1, with TRBD1 identical over 8 bases. The clonotype originates from a human donor in a cohort sampled during active COVID-19. The CDR3 protein is CATSTEDRVSNEQFF. The CDR3, as DNA: TGTGCCACCAGCACTGAGGACAGGGTTAGCAATGAGCAGTTCTTC.